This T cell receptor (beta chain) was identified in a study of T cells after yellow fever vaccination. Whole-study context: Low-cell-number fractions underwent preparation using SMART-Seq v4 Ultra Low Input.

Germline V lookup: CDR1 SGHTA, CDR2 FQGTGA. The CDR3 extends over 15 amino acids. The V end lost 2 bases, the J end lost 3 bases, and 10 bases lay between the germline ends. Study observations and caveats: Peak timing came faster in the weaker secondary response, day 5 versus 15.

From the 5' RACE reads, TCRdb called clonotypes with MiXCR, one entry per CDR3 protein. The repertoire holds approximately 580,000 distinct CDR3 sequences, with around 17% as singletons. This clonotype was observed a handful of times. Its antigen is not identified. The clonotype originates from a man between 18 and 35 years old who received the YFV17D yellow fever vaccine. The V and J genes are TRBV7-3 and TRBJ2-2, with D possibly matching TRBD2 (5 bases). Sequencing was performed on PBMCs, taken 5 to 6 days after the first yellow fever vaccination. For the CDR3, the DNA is TGTGCCAGCAGCTTATGGGCCGGGGACACCGGGGAGCTGTTTTTT. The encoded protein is CASSLWAGDTGELFF.